Below are 27 T cell receptor beta chains sequenced from a single sample in a study of shared clonotypes between healthy human individuals (TCRdb year 2020). Library method: the immunoSEQ multiplex PCR assay. TCRdb provides this immuneACCESS table in a form limited to in-frame rearrangements. Some clones are lacking; in checked studies, under half of them reflect an unresolved V gene, and why the rest are absent is not known. The sample table lists 400,000 or so clones, approximately 97% of them with a count of one. The ten largest clones represent about 0.34% of the sample. Sequenced sample: memory CD8+ T cells sorted from blood. According to the study, the label for this sample's cell subset or site signals: CD45RO+ cells pooled with CCR7-negative TemRA cells. The receptor set was obtained from a man aged 30-40 years in good health.

V and J are TRBV5-1 and TRBJ2-1, with D unresolved. The V gene's germline CDR1 is SGHRS and CDR2 YFSETQ. V lost 4 bases and J lost 9, with 8 bases in between. This CDR3 region has 11 residues. CDR3 amino acids: CASSETFEQFF. CDR3 bases: TGCGCCAGCAGCGAAACCTTTGAGCAGTTCTTC.

This clone was detected once. V usage is TRBV10-3 and J usage is TRBJ2-1, with 11 bases matching TRBD2. CDR3 length: 19 residues. Unmatched junction bases numbered 18, after V lost 10 bases and J lost 1 base. CDR1 ENHRY and CDR2 SYGVKD come from the germline V gene. The CDR3 DNA is TGTGCCACCCAACCCGTCGGGAAACTAGCGGGAGATTCCTACAATGAGCAGTTCTTC. Translating gives CATQPVGKLAGDSYNEQFF.

The chain joins TRBV19 to TRBJ1-4, with D possibly TRBD1 on 6 matching bases. Germline V CDR1 and CDR2: LNHDA, SQIVND (reference sequence). The CDR3 runs 15 residues. Trimming took 5 bases from V and 0 from J, leaving 10 bases between them. Here the CDR3 reads CASSLRTATNEKLFF. The DNA for the CDR3 is TGTGCCAGTAGTCTACGGACAGCAACTAATGAAAAACTGTTTTTT.

This chain uses TRBV7-9 with TRBJ2-2; a weak D match, TRBD1 (5 bases). Trimming removed 2 bases at V and 4 bases at J, with 11 bases between. Looked up from germline, CDR1 is SEHNR and CDR2 is FQNEAQ (reference sequence). This CDR3 contains 15 residues. The CDR3 loop reads CASSLTQGGTGELFF. The CDR3 coding sequence is TGTGCCAGCAGCTTAACGCAGGGTGGCACCGGGGAGCTGTTTTTT.

The table lists this clone with a count of one. The chain links TRBV10-1 to TRBJ2-3; D might be TRBD2 (6 bases). Germline values: CDR1 WNHNN, CDR2 SYGVQD (reference sequence). This CDR3 has 14 residues. Trimming stripped 4 bases from V and 1 base from J, with 9 bases between. The CDR3 protein is CASSAEGRTDTQYF. The CDR3 bases are TGCGCCAGCAGTGCGGAGGGGCGCACAGATACGCAGTATTTT.

The rearrangement links TRBV5-1 to TRBJ1-2; D remains ambiguous. Germline V gene data show CDR1 as SGHRS and CDR2 as YFSETQ. V lost 0 bases, J lost 1 base, and 4 bases lay in between. CDR3 size: 13 residues. The CDR3 here is CASSLAINYGYTF. For the CDR3, the DNA is TGCGCCAGCAGCTTGGCCATTAACTATGGCTACACCTTC.

The chain combines TRBV5-1 with TRBJ2-7; 14 nucleotides line up with TRBD2. Trimming cost V 4 bases and J 5 bases; bases outside gene matches: 11. CDR1 is SGHRS and CDR2 is YFSETQ in the germline V gene. The CDR3 covers 17 residues. In DNA form, the CDR3 reads TGCGCCAGCAGCCCCACCGGGACTAGCGGGAGTCTCAACGAGCAGTACTTC. It translates to CASSPTGTSGSLNEQYF.

J is TRBJ2-7 and V is TRBV28, with 9 bases matching TRBD1. The germline CDR1 and CDR2 sequences are MDHEN and SYDVKM. V lost 0 bases to trimming and J lost 5 bases; unmatched junction nucleotides: 2. The CDR3 runs to 14 residues. The CDR3, as DNA: TGTGCCAGCAGTTTATGGGACAGGGGCCACGAGCAGTACTTC. It encodes CASSLWDRGHEQYF.

The chain is built from TRBV6-1 and TRBJ1-2, with a weak D call TRBD1 (6 bases). V lost 3 bases and J lost 1, with 15 bases in between. The length of the CDR3 is 16 residues. Germline V gene lookup returns CDR1 MNHNS and CDR2 SASEGT. The CDR3 nucleotides read TGTGCCAGCAGTGAGGACAGTGGGATCGGTAACTATGGCTACACCTTC. Its translation: CASSEDSGIGNYGYTF.

The V and J genes are TRBV5-1 and TRBJ2-1, with 10 positions matching TRBD2. Germline-derived CDR1 and CDR2 are SGHRS and YFSETQ. This CDR3 spans 19 amino acids. V was pared by 0 bases and J by 1 base, with 10 bases of the junction left unmatched. CDR3 sequence: CASSLGWTSGAGSYNEQFF. CDR3 coding DNA: TGCGCCAGCAGCTTGGGATGGACTAGCGGAGCCGGTTCCTACAATGAGCAGTTCTTC.

Comments on this clone: This specimen includes other DNA sequences encoding the same CDR3. The chain carries TRBV6-5 and TRBJ1-1; TRBD1 matches at 8 bases. The trim removed 2 bases at V and 4 bases at J, leaving 0 bases unmatched. The germline CDR1 and CDR2 sequences are MNHEY and SVGAGI. This CDR3 has 13 amino acids. The CDR3 spells CASSYTGGTEAFF. The CDR3 DNA is TGTGCCAGCAGTTACACAGGGGGCACTGAAGCTTTCTTT.

CDR3 loop: CASRRADTQYF. In DNA, the CDR3 is TGTGCCAGCCGCCGGGCAGATACGCAGTATTTT. The V and J genes are TRBV28 and TRBJ2-3; D gene uncertain. Germline V gene data show CDR1 as MDHEN and CDR2 as SYDVKM. Trimming pared 8 bases from V and 4 bases from J, leaving 7 bases between. The CDR3 totals 11 residues.

The chain employs TRBV6-1 and TRBJ2-7, with 7 bases that match TRBD1. Trimming cost V 4 bases and J 7 bases; bases outside gene matches: 7. This CDR3 is built from 13 residues. Germline loops: CDR1 MNHNS, CDR2 SASEGT. The CDR3 loop reads CASSGKDRQEQYF. CDR3 nucleotide sequence: TGTGCCAGCAGTGGTAAGGACAGGCAGGAGCAGTACTTC.

Here the CDR3 reads CASSTRLASYEQYF. The CDR3 DNA follows: TGTGCCAGCAGTACCCGACTAGCGTCCTACGAGCAGTACTTC. The chain is built from TRBV2 and TRBJ2-7, with 8 bases lining up with TRBD2. The trim removed 5 bases at V and 1 base at J, leaving 4 bases unmatched. CDR1 is SNHLY, CDR2 FYNNEI, per germline. This CDR3 comprises 14 residues.

V and J are TRBV27 and TRBJ2-5; D gene ambiguous. CDR3 length equals 12 residues. V was shortened by 4 bases and J by 1 base, with 4 bases between the two germline ends. The germline gives CDR1 MNHEY, CDR2 SMNVEV (reference sequence). Written as DNA, the CDR3 is TGTGCCAGCAGTTCCATCCAAGAGACCCAGTACTTC. It yields the protein CASSSIQETQYF.

V usage is TRBV27 and J usage is TRBJ2-7; 9 positions match TRBD2. This CDR3 is built from 15 residues. V dropped 5 bases and J dropped 7; count of bases not matched to a gene: 12. In germline, CDR1 is MNHEY, CDR2 SMNVEV (reference sequence). The CDR3 DNA is TGTGCCAGCAGTCTCCGGGCGGGAGGGCCGGGAGAGCAGTACTTC. Protein sequence: CASSLRAGGPGEQYF.

The V and J genes are TRBV5-1 and TRBJ2-7, with D perhaps assigned TRBD1 or TRBD2 (6 bases each). CDR1 is SGHRS, CDR2 YFSETQ, per germline. The CDR3 runs 15 residues. The V end was cut by 6 bases, the J end by 0 bases, with 16 bases between. CDR3 region: CASNLQGRSSYEQYF. The CDR3 DNA follows: TGCGCCAGCAACCTTCAGGGGAGGTCCTCCTACGAGCAGTACTTC.

The chain uses TRBV30 and TRBJ1-5; D gene uncertain. V was clipped by 0 bases and J by 5 bases, with 8 bases between them. CDR3 length equals 13 residues. Germline V gene sequence: CDR1 GTSNPN, CDR2 SVGIG (reference sequence). The CDR3: CAWSVRDYQPQHF. The CDR3 nucleotides are TGTGCCTGGAGTGTAAGGGATTATCAGCCCCAGCATTTT.

This rearrangement joins TRBV28 to TRBJ1-1; D gene uncertain. This CDR3 region has 11 residues. Looked up from germline, CDR1 is MDHEN and CDR2 is SYDVKM. Trimming took off 8 bases at V and 4 bases at J, with 8 bases between the two ends. The CDR3 loop is CASFRGTEAFF. CDR3 DNA: TGTGCCAGCTTTCGGGGCACTGAAGCTTTCTTT.

The chain couples TRBV7-9 to TRBJ1-5; D unclear. This CDR3 spans 14 amino acids. Germline loops: CDR1 SEHNR, CDR2 FQNEAQ (reference sequence). Trimming pared 5 bases from V and 5 bases from J, leaving 13 bases between. CDR3 region: CASSPWTDDQPQHF. In nucleotides, the CDR3 is TGTGCCAGCAGCCCGTGGACGGACGATCAGCCCCAGCATTTT.

This chain joins TRBV7-8 and TRBJ2-5; the match to TRBD2 covers 9 bases. The length of the CDR3 is 18 residues. Germline lookup yields CDR1 SGHVS and CDR2 FQNEAQ. After removal of 0 bases from V and 4 bases from J, the junction contained 12 bases not matched to a gene. The CDR3 sequence: CASSLALAGIVWPETQYF. DNA for the CDR3: TGTGCCAGCAGCTTAGCCCTAGCGGGAATTGTTTGGCCAGAGACCCAGTACTTC.

This chain uses TRBV2 with TRBJ2-3; 9 nucleotides agree with TRBD1. The V and J ends lost 4 bases and 4 bases, in that order; junction bases with no gene match: 6. Per the germline V gene, CDR1 is SNHLY and CDR2 is FYNNEI. The CDR3 totals 15 residues. The CDR3 region is CASSGRTGEADTQYF. CDR3 bases: TGTGCCAGCAGTGGAAGGACAGGGGAGGCAGATACGCAGTATTTT. The entire variable domain, with the rest obtained from reference TRBV2 and TRBJ2-3, is as follows: EPEVTQTPSHQVTQMGQEVILRCVPISNHLYFYWYRQILGQKVEFLVSFYNNEISEKSEIFDDQFSVERPDGSNFTLKIRSTKLEDSAMYFCASSGRTGEADTQYFGPGTRLTVL.

This sequence joins TRBV11-2 and TRBJ2-1; maybe TRBD2 (7 bases). With 1 base removed from V and 6 bases from J, the gap between germline ends came to 22 bases. The CDR3 contains 18 residues. Germline CDR1 and CDR2: SGHAT and FQNNGV. CDR3 residues: CASSLVRETGRGRNEQFF. In DNA, the CDR3 is TGTGCCAGCAGCTTAGTGAGGGAAACAGGGAGGGGACGCAATGAGCAGTTCTTC.

The chain recombines TRBV19 with TRBJ2-7, with unresolved D. This CDR3 spans 13 amino acids. The germline V gene has CDR1 LNHDA and CDR2 SQIVND (reference sequence). Trimming took off 0 bases at V and 7 bases at J, with 10 bases between the two ends. CDR3 coding DNA: TGTGCCAGTAGTATAGATTTCTCCTGTGAGCAGTACTTC. It yields the protein CASSIDFSCEQYF.

The CDR3 loop reads CASRNRGHTPEAFF. CDR3 nucleotide sequence: TGTGCCAGCAGAAACAGGGGGCATACCCCTGAAGCTTTCTTT. J is TRBJ1-1 and V is TRBV2; the match to TRBD1 covers 9 bases. The germline CDR1 and CDR2 sequences are SNHLY and FYNNEI. J was trimmed by 6 bases and V by 6 bases; bases with no gene match: 8. The CDR3 runs 14 residues.

This clone was observed a single time. V and J are TRBV9 and TRBJ2-4; no clear D. This CDR3 contains 14 residues. Trimming pared 0 bases from V and 6 bases from J, leaving 10 bases between. Per the germline V gene, CDR1 is SGDLS and CDR2 is YYNGEE. CDR3 DNA: TGTGCCAGCAGCGTAGGGGATAGTGTAAACATTCAGTACTTC. Its protein is CASSVGDSVNIQYF.

V and J are TRBV30 and TRBJ1-2; the D gene is possibly TRBD1 (5 bases). Trimming pared 2 bases from V and 4 bases from J, leaving 23 bases between. Looked up from germline, CDR1 is GTSNPN and CDR2 is SVGIG (reference sequence). This CDR3 is built from 17 residues. Here the CDR3 reads CAWSKVAPNRGTYGYTF. The CDR3 DNA reads as TGTGCCTGGAGTAAAGTAGCCCCCAATCGGGGGACCTATGGCTACACCTTC.